A selection of T cell receptor beta chains follows, all from one sample in a study of cytomegalovirus exposure and HLA in healthy donors. Sequencing used immunoSEQ multiplex PCR; TCRdb keeps in-frame clones, though not all of them. The sample carries fewer than 150,000 clones, roughly 79% recorded once. The sample taken for sequencing was PBMCs. The receptor source for this set is a male donor in good health and CMV-seronegative. CDR3s include the opening cysteine and the closing phenylalanine or tryptophan. The D gene is left open where the match is weak. The size entry is marked missing in some rows and otherwise reads once, few, many or a size class.

D gene: TRBD1; clone size: -; V gene: TRBV5-3; J gene: TRBJ1-3; CDR3 protein: CARSGGYRDRGQVGNTIYF; CDR3 DNA: TGTGCCAGAAGCGGAGGGTACCGGGACAGGGGGCAGGTTGGAAACACCATATATTTT
D gene: -; clone size: -; V gene: TRBV9; J gene: TRBJ1-2; CDR3 protein: CASSANRGSTLLGDYGYTF; CDR3 DNA: TGTGCCAGCAGCGCGAACCGGGGGAGTACCCTCCTGGGGGACTATGGCTACACCTTC
D gene: TRBD1; clone size: -; V gene: TRBV7-2; J gene: TRBJ2-7; CDR3 protein: CASSLFGQGTSYEQYF; CDR3 DNA: TGTGCCAGCAGCTTATTCGGACAGGGTACCTCCTACGAGCAGTACTTC
D gene: -; clone size: few; V gene: TRBV6-5; J gene: TRBJ1-2; CDR3 protein: CATRLRANYGYTF; CDR3 DNA: TGTGCCACCCGCCTTCGGGCTAACTATGGCTACACCTTC
D gene: -; clone size: -; V gene: TRBV11-2; J gene: TRBJ1-6; CDR3 protein: CASRGEVDSPLHF; CDR3 DNA: TGTGCCAGCAGGGGCGAAGTTGATTCACCCCTCCACTTT
D gene: TRBD2; clone size: -; V gene: TRBV15; J gene: TRBJ2-5; CDR3 protein: CATSRDSRGGGETQYF; CDR3 DNA: TGTGCCACCAGCAGAGATTCGCGGGGGGGCGGGGAGACCCAGTACTTC
D gene: -; clone size: -; V gene: TRBV30; J gene: TRBJ1-4; CDR3 protein: CSWSIQTGGVEKLFF; CDR3 DNA: TGTTCCTGGAGTATTCAGACAGGAGGTGTTGAAAAACTGTTTTTT
D gene: -; clone size: -; V gene: TRBV10-3; J gene: TRBJ1-2; CDR3 protein: CAISDAVVGYTF; CDR3 DNA: TGTGCCATCAGTGATGCGGTGGTTGGCTACACCTTC
D gene: -; clone size: -; V gene: TRBV9; J gene: TRBJ1-2; CDR3 protein: CASSVDRGGYGYTF; CDR3 DNA: TGTGCCAGCAGCGTAGATAGAGGCGGCTATGGCTACACCTTC
D gene: -; clone size: -; V gene: TRBV7-9; J gene: TRBJ2-5; CDR3 protein: CSSTPPGAGQETQYF; CDR3 DNA: TGTTCCAGCACCCCACCCGGGGCGGGACAAGAGACCCAGTACTTC
D gene: TRBD2; clone size: -; V gene: TRBV7-8; J gene: TRBJ2-1; CDR3 protein: CASSLGGWTTSGRRTYNEQFF; CDR3 DNA: TGTGCCAGCAGCTTAGGGGGGTGGACCACTAGCGGGAGAAGAACTTACAATGAGCAGTTCTTC
D gene: TRBD1; clone size: -; V gene: TRBV2; J gene: TRBJ1-4; CDR3 protein: CASRGDRGNEKLFF; CDR3 DNA: TGTGCCAGCAGGGGGGACAGGGGAAATGAAAAACTGTTTTTT
D gene: -; clone size: few; V gene: TRBV7-2; J gene: TRBJ1-3; CDR3 protein: CASSSRVLSGNTIYF; CDR3 DNA: TGTGCCAGCAGCTCCCGGGTCCTCTCTGGAAACACCATATATTTT
D gene: -; clone size: few; V gene: TRBV6-5; J gene: TRBJ2-6; CDR3 protein: CASSSIRSSGANVLTF; CDR3 DNA: TGTGCCAGCAGTTCCATCAGAAGCTCTGGGGCCAACGTCCTGACTTTC
D gene: -; clone size: -; V gene: TRBV19; J gene: TRBJ2-7; CDR3 protein: CASSILVGGSEQYF; CDR3 DNA: TGTGCCAGTAGTATCCTTGTGGGGGGAAGCGAGCAGTACTTC
D gene: -; clone size: -; V gene: TRBV7-2; J gene: TRBJ1-4; CDR3 protein: CASSRPGGAREKLFF; CDR3 DNA: TGTGCCAGCAGCCGACCCGGGGGGGCCCGGGAAAAACTGTTTTTT
D gene: -; clone size: few; V gene: TRBV25-1; J gene: TRBJ1-5; CDR3 protein: CASSDSSTLSNQPQHF; CDR3 DNA: TGTGCCAGCAGTGACTCATCGACACTCAGCAATCAGCCCCAGCATTTT
D gene: TRBD2; clone size: -; V gene: TRBV7-7; J gene: TRBJ2-1; CDR3 protein: CASSRELAGINEQFF; CDR3 DNA: TGTGCTAGCAGCCGAGAACTAGCGGGGATTAATGAGCAGTTCTTC
D gene: TRBD2; clone size: once; V gene: TRBV5-4; J gene: TRBJ2-7; CDR3 protein: CASSFELAGDQYF; CDR3 DNA: TGTGCCAGCAGCTTTGAACTAGCGGGAGACCAGTATTTC
D gene: -; clone size: once; V gene: TRBV5-1; J gene: TRBJ2-5; CDR3 protein: CASSFPGARETQYF; CDR3 DNA: TGCGCCAGCAGCTTCCCGGGAGCCCGAGAGACCCAGTACTTC
D gene: -; clone size: once; V gene: TRBV14; J gene: TRBJ1-4; CDR3 protein: CASSQVSGVGEKLFF; CDR3 DNA: TGTGCCAGCAGCCAAGTGTCCGGGGTTGGGGAAAAACTGTTTTTT
D gene: -; clone size: -; V gene: TRBV4-3; J gene: TRBJ2-1; CDR3 protein: CASSRDSPNVYNEQFF; CDR3 DNA: TGCGCCAGCTCTCGGGACTCGCCTAACGTCTACAATGAGCAGTTCTTC
D gene: TRBD2; clone size: -; V gene: TRBV7-3; J gene: TRBJ2-5; CDR3 protein: CASSPGLAGWETQYF; CDR3 DNA: TGTGCCAGCAGCCCCGGACTAGCGGGGTGGGAGACCCAGTACTTC
D gene: -; clone size: -; V gene: TRBV5-4; J gene: TRBJ1-1; CDR3 protein: CASIQIGVTEAFF; CDR3 DNA: TGTGCCAGCATCCAAATAGGGGTCACTGAAGCTTTCTTT
D gene: TRBD1; clone size: -; V gene: TRBV27; J gene: TRBJ2-7; CDR3 protein: CASSFGDRGFRYF; CDR3 DNA: TGTGCCAGCAGTTTCGGGGACAGGGGTTTTCGGTACTTC
D gene: TRBD1; clone size: once; V gene: TRBV9; J gene: TRBJ2-1; CDR3 protein: CASSARTGVGDEQFF; CDR3 DNA: TGTGCCAGCAGCGCCCGGACAGGGGTGGGGGATGAGCAGTTCTTC
D gene: -; clone size: -; V gene: TRBV7-6; J gene: TRBJ1-2; CDR3 protein: CASSSGSYGYTF; CDR3 DNA: TGTGCCAGCAGCTCCGGTAGCTATGGCTACACCTTC
D gene: -; clone size: few; V gene: TRBV27; J gene: TRBJ1-1; CDR3 protein: CASSQLQDLAAFF; CDR3 DNA: TGTGCCAGCAGTCAACTACAGGATTTAGCAGCTTTCTTT